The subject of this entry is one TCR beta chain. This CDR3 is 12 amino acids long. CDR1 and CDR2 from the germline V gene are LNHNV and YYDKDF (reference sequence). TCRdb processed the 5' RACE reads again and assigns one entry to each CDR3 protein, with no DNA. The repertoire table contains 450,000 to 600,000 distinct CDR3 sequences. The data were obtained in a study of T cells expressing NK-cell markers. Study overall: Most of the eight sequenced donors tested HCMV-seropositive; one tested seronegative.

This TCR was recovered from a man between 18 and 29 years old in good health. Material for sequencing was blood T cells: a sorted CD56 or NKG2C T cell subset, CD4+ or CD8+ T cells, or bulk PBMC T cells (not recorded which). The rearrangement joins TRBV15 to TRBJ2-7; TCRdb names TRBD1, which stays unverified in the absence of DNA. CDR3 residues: CATSRDRVEQYF.